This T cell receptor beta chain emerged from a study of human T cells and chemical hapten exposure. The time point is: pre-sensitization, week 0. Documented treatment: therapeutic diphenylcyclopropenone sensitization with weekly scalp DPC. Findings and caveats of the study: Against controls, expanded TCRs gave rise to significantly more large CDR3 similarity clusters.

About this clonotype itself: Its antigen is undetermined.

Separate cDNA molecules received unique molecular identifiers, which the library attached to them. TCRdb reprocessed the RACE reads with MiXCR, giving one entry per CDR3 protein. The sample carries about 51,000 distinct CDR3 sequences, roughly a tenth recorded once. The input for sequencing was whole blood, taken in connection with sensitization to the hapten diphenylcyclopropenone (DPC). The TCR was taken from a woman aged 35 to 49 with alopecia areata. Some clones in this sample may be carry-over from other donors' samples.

DNA of the CDR3: TGTGCCAGCAGCCGAGGGACGCCAGGGGGGACCCAGTACTTC. It encodes CASSRGTPGGTQYF. This rearrangement joins TRBV11-3 to TRBJ2-5, with 7 bases that match TRBD1. Germline lookup yields CDR1 SGHNT and CDR2 YENEEA. The V and J ends lost 5 bases and 7 bases, in that order; junction bases with no gene match: 10. The CDR3 runs to 14 residues.